This T cell receptor (beta chain) stems from a study of blood T cell repertoires in COVID-19 (dated by TCRdb to the early 2020s). With respect to the entire study: Collaborator samples came from the United States, Italy and Spain and covered acute and convalescent phases of COVID-19. The prospective study material was composed of cDNA or gDNA derived from T cells, B-cell-depleted T cells, or PBMCs. The dataset comprised deeply sampled blood TCRbeta repertoires from subjects exposed to, actively infected with, or recovered from COVID-19. The repertoires were released in a freely available public database intended as a resource for research on the immune response to SARS-CoV-2. Samples came from the ongoing ImmuneRACE study (first 160 participants) plus 1,254 subjects from 6 global collaborators. The sample metadata nearly always contained a de-identified subject ID, COVID-19 status, age in years and sex. Where available, HLA class I and class II types were taken from metadata supplied by the sample provider and were not determined by assay-based typing. Study-wide findings and limitations: The amount of clinical and demographic metadata varied by source and participant and was provided uncurated.

TCRbeta CDR3 regions were amplified from genomic DNA by means of the immunoSEQ Assay, a bias-controlled multiplex PCR. The study's own analysis went as follows. Within the assay, amplification of reference gene primers was used to estimate how many nucleated cells each sample contained. To quantify the absolute abundance of each unique TCRbeta CDR3 rearrangement, sequence reads were collapsed and filtered. For each sample, productive Simpson clonality was calculated as the square root of Simpson's diversity index across productive rearrangements. Here the immuneACCESS table is served through TCRdb, limited to in-frame sequences with V and J called. Missing clones are a known gap in these copies; in checked studies unresolved V genes cover under half, and the rest lacks a known reason. V, J and clone size reflect that table, while D and trimming were determined from the DNA. This sample comprises under 200,000 clones, over 60% of them detected only once. Roughly 3.6% of the sample is taken by the ten largest.

V sheds 1 base and J sheds 0 bases, leaving 7 bases between their ends. In the germline V gene (reference sequence), CDR1 corresponds to GTSNPN and CDR2 to SVGIG. Spanning cysteine to phenylalanine, the CDR3 consists of 15 amino acids. The sequence is cut down to CDR3 DNA, 45 bases in frame from base 1. Points on this clone: This receptor's antigen is unknown. Nothing much larger sits one base from this clone, and base qualities are not available.

Each collaborating institution followed its own protocols to collect whole blood in K2EDTA tubes. For TCRbeta analysis, collaborators shipped samples in one of three forms: frozen whole blood, isolated PBMCs, or DNA extracted from either of those sample types. The V and J segments used are TRBV30 and TRBJ2-6, with the identity of the D gene unclear. The source of this sequence is a woman aged 80 or over with acute or convalescent COVID-19. What was sequenced was peripheral blood. The CDR3 protein is CAWSDSPSGANVLTF. The nucleotide sequence reads as follows: TGTGCCTGGAGTGACAGTCCCTCTGGGGCCAACGTCCTGACTTTC.